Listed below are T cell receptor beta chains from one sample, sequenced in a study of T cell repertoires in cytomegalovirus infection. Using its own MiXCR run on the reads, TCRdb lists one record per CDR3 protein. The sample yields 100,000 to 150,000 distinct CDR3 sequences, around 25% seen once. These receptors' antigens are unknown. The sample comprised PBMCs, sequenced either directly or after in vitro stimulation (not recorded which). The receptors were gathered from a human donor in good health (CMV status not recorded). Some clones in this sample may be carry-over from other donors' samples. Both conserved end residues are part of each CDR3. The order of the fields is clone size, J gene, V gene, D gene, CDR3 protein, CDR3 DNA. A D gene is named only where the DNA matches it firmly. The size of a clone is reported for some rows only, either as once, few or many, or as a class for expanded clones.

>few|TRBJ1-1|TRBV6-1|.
CASSVGRGRVMNTEAFF
TGTGCCAGCAGTGTCGGCAGGGGTCGAGTCATGAACACTGAAGCTTTCTTT
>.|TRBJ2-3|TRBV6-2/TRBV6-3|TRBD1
CASAPGQTDTQYF
TGTGCCAGCGCCCCGGGACAGACAGATACGCAGTATTTT
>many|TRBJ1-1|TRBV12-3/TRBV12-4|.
CASSHSPRPDTEAFF
TGTGCCAGCAGCCATTCCCCCCGACCCGACACTGAAGCTTTCTTT
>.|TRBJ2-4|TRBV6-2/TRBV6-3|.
CASSYSTGKQNIQYF
TGTGCCAGCAGTTATTCAACAGGGAAGCAAAACATTCAGTACTTC
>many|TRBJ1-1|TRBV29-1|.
CSVEMVTEAFF
TGCAGCGTTGAGATGGTGACTGAAGCTTTCTTT
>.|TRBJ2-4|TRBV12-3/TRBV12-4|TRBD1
CASSTDRGNIQYF
TGTGCCAGCAGTACCGACAGGGGGAACATTCAGTACTTC
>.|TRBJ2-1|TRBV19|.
CASKETSYTYNEQFF
TGTGCCAGTAAGGAAACTAGCTATACGTACAATGAGCAGTTCTTC
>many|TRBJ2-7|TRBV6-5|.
CASSYSSGVSYEQYF
TGTGCCAGCAGTTACTCCTCGGGAGTATCCTACGAGCAGTACTTC
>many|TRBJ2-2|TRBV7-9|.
CATSGTAQNTGELFF
TGTGCCACATCCGGGACGGCCCAGAACACCGGGGAGCTGTTTTTT
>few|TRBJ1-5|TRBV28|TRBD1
CASSPHRGLSNQPQHF
TGTGCCAGCAGTCCTCACAGGGGGCTTAGCAATCAGCCCCAGCATTTT
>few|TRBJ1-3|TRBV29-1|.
CSVEGAGAAGNTIYF
TGCAGCGTTGAAGGGGCGGGGGCGGCTGGAAACACCATATATTTT
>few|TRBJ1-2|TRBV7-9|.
CASSFPAEGYGYTF
TGTGCCAGCAGCTTCCCCGCCGAGGGGTATGGCTACACCTTC
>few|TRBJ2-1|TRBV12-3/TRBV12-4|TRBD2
CASSLEGLAGAYNEQFF
TGTGCCAGCAGTTTAGAAGGGCTAGCGGGCGCCTACAATGAGCAGTTCTTC
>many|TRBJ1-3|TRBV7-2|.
CASSSRTTSGNTIYF
TGTGCCAGCAGCTCCCGGACAACCTCTGGAAACACCATATATTTT
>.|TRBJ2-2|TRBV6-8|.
CASQNTGELFF
TGTGCCAGCCAGAACACCGGGGAGCTGTTTTTT
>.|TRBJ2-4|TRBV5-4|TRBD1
CASSSDTGGGGNIQYF
TGTGCCAGCAGCTCCGACACAGGGGGCGGGGGAAACATTCAGTACTTC
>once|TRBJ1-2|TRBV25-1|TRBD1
CASSALGGNYGYTF
TGTGCCAGCAGTGCATTAGGGGGCAACTATGGCTACACCTTC
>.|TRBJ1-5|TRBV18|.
CASSPLGRGVNQPQHF
TGTGCCAGCTCACCACTGGGCAGGGGAGTGAATCAGCCCCAGCATTTT
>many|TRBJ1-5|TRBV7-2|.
CASSLIGVNNQPQHF
TGTGCCAGCAGCCTAATAGGGGTGAACAATCAGCCCCAGCATTTT
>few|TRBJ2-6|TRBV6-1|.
CASSERRAGANVLTF
TGTGCCAGCAGTGAACGGCGTGCAGGGGCCAACGTCCTGACTTTC
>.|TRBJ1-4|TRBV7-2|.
CASSLGPGATNEKLFF
TGTGCCAGCAGCTTAGGCCCGGGTGCAACTAATGAAAAACTGTTTTTT
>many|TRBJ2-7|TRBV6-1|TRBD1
CASSQIRGQGAIEQYF
TGTGCCAGCAGTCAAATAAGGGGACAGGGCGCCATCGAGCAGTACTTC
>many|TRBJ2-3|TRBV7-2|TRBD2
CASSKLAPRTDTQYF
TGTGCCAGCAGCAAACTAGCGCCCCGCACAGATACGCAGTATTTT
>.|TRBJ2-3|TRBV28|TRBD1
CASSLAGTGEDTQYF
TGTGCCAGCAGTTTAGCCGGGACAGGGGAAGATACGCAGTATTTT
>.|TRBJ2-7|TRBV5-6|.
CASSLQVEQYF
TGTGCCAGCAGCCTACAGGTCGAGCAGTACTTC
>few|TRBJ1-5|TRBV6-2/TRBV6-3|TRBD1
CASSSGTGGYQPQHF
TGTGCCAGCAGTTCCGGGACAGGGGGCTATCAGCCCCAGCATTTT
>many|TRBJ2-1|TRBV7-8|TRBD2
CASSGSGIAYNEQFF
TGTGCCAGCAGCGGTAGCGGGATCGCCTACAATGAGCAGTTCTTC
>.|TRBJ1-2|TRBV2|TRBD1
CASRPTTGAGYTF
TGTGCCAGCAGGCCTACTACAGGGGCCGGCTACACCTTC
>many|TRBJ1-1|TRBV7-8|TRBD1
CASSLAYGQGAFF
TGTGCCAGCAGCTTAGCGTACGGACAGGGAGCTTTCTTT
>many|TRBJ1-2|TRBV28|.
CASSLGGTYYGYTF
TGTGCCAGCAGTTTAGGGGGAACTTACTATGGCTACACCTTC
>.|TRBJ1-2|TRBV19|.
CASSIGGAWTAYGYTF
TGTGCCAGTAGTATAGGTGGAGCCTGGACGGCCTATGGCTACACCTTC
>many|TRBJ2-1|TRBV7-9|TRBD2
CASSPRSSGGIHEQFF
TGTGCCAGCAGCCCCCGGAGTAGCGGGGGAATCCATGAGCAGTTCTTC
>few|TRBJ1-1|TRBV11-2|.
CASSRRENTEAFF
TGTGCCAGCAGCCGACGGGAGAACACTGAAGCTTTCTTT
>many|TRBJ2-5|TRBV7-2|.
CASSLDGGPRTQYF
TGTGCCAGCAGCTTAGATGGGGGGCCCCGGACCCAGTACTTC
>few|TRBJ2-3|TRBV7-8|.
CASSLTRSTDTQYF
TGTGCCAGCAGCTTGACTAGGTCCACAGATACGCAGTATTTT
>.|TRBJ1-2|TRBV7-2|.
CASTPQDGASANYGYTF
TGTGCCAGCACTCCTCAGGACGGAGCCTCGGCTAACTATGGCTACACCTTC
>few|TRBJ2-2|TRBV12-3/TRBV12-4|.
CASSIIGELFF
TGTGCCAGCAGCATCATCGGGGAGCTGTTTTTT
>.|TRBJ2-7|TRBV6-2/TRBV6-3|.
CASSFPRGEQYF
TGTGCCAGCAGTTTCCCGCGAGGGGAGCAGTACTTC
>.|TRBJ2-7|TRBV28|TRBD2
CASSPPGLAGRWYEQYF
TGTGCCAGCAGTCCCCCTGGACTAGCGGGAAGGTGGTACGAGCAGTACTTC
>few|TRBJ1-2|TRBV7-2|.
CASSLGPGGTAYGYTF
TGTGCCAGCAGCTTGGGGCCGGGGGGTACTGCCTATGGCTACACCTTC
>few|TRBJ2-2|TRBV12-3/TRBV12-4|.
CASSQTSFTGELFF
TGTGCCAGCAGCCAGACTAGTTTCACCGGGGAGCTGTTTTTT
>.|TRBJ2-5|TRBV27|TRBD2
CASRVTSGKKETQYF
TGTGCCAGCAGGGTGACTAGCGGGAAAAAAGAGACCCAGTACTTC